The clone carrying this T cell receptor beta chain has a count of ten or more. Its antigen is as yet unknown. This sample is part of a study of glioma-infiltrating T cells. Study-wide results and limits: Above-expected tissue-blood divergence occurred in all gliomas, most in low-grade ones.

TCR alpha and beta CDR3 regions were amplified from RNA using iRepertoire nested multiplex PCR. In TCRdb, the multiplex PCR reads were re-called with MiXCR into one record per CDR3 protein. The sample carries approximately 110,000 distinct CDR3 sequences, 20% to 25% recorded once. Trimming pared 7 bases from V and 4 bases from J, leaving 14 bases between. The CDR3 runs to 14 residues. Germline V gene data show CDR1 as MDHEN and CDR2 as SYDVKM. The sample comprised glioma tissue, nonneoplastic brain tissue, or PBMCs (not recorded which). This clonotype originated in a human donor with low-grade glioma or glioblastoma, undergoing nonglioma brain surgery, or in good health (not recorded which). The V call is TRBV28, the J call TRBJ1-5, with D possibly matching TRBD1 (6 bases). The CDR3 DNA follows: TGTGCCAGCATCGGTAGGGGGGTTAATCAGCCCCAGCATTTT. As protein: CASIGRGVNQPQHF. Together with reference TRBV28 and TRBJ1-5, the CDR3 gives the full variable domain: DVKVTQSSRYLVKRTGEKVFLECVQDMDHENMFWYRQDPGLGLRLIYFSYDVKMKEKGDIPEGYSVSREKKERFSLILESASTNQTSMYLCASIGRGVNQPQHFGDGTRLSIL.